This T cell receptor beta chain was profiled in a study of technical replicates of blood from a handful of donors. The CDR3 has 12 residues. Germline V gives CDR1 SGHNT, CDR2 YENEEA. V shed 7 bases, J shed 4 bases, and the junction held 0 bases outside the gene matches. TCRdb's table, derived via immunoSEQ multiplex PCR, lists solely in-frame clones and lacks some. The sample records 70,000 to 95,000 clones, about 97% being singletons. The sequenced sample consisted of T cells isolated from PBMCs. This TCR was sampled from a human donor in good health. This chain links TRBV11-3 with TRBJ2-3, with TRBD2 matching over 9 bases. CDR3 amino acids: CASKRGADTQYF. The CDR3 DNA reads as TGTGCCAGCAAGCGGGGGGCAGATACGCAGTATTTT.